A few counts support the clone carrying this TCR beta chain. Its antigen remains unknown. Controls had myeloablative marrow grafts with methotrexate and calcineurin inhibitor, sampled at 1 year. Assay: immunoSEQ multiplex PCR; the TCRdb copy retains only in-frame clones and omits some. The sample records about 15,000 clones, around nine tenths being singletons. This specimen comes from a study of T cells after posttransplantation cyclophosphamide. Study conclusions and caveats: TRB overlap between skin or GI tissue T cells and blood was limited.

This CDR3 has 12 residues. The chain carries TRBV21-1 and TRBJ1-2. TRBV21-1 is tagged as a pseudogene. The TCR originated in a male patient in his fifties who received an allogeneic stem cell transplant from an unrelated donor, was CMV-positive, and had chronic GVHD only. The T cells may partly be graft donor cells. Sequenced here: PBMCs, sampled after an allogeneic stem cell transplant with a calcineurin inhibitor and methotrexate. CDR3 in DNA: TGTGCCAGCAGCAAACCGAAAGCGGGCTACACCTTC. Translated, it gives CASSKPKAGYTF.